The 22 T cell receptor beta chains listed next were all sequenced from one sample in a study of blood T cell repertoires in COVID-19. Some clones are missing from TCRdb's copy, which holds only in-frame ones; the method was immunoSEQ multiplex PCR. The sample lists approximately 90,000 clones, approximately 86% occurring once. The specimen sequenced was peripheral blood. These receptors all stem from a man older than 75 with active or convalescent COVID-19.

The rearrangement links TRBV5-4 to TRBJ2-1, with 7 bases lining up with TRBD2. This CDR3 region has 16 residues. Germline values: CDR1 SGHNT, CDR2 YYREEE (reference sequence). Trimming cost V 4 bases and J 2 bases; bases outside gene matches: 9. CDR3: CASSRGGIVTYNEQFF. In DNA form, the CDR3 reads TGTGCCAGCAGCCGGGGAGGGATAGTAACCTACAATGAGCAGTTCTTC.

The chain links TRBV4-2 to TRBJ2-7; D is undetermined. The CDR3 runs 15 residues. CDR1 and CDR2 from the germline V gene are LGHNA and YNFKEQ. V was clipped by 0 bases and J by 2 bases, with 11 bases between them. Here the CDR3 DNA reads TGTGCCAGCAGCCAAGATTTAACAGTCCCCTACGAGCAGTACTTC. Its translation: CASSQDLTVPYEQYF.

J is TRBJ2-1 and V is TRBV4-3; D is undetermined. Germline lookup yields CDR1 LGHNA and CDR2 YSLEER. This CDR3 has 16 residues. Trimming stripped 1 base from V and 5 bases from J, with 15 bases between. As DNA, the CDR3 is TGCGCCAGCAGCCAAGGCGCTAGAGCCCACCACAATGAGCAGTTCTTC. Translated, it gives CASSQGARAHHNEQFF.

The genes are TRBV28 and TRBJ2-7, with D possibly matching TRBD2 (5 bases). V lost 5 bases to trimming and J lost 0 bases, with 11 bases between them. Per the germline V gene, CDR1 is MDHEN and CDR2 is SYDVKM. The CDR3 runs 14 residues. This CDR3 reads CASSTSGSSYEQYF. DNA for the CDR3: TGTGCCAGCAGTACCTCGGGGAGCTCCTACGAGCAGTACTTC.

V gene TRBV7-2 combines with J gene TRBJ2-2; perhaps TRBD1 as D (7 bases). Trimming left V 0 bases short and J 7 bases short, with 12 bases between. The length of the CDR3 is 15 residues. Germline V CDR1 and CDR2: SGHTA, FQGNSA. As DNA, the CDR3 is TGTGCCAGCAGCTTAGCGAGGGGGCGGGACGGGGAGCTGTTTTTT. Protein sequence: CASSLARGRDGELFF.

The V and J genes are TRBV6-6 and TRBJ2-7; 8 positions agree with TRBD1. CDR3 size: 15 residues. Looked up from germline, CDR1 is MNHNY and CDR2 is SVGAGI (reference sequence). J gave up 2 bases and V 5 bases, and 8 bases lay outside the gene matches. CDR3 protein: CASSVGWDRTYEQYF. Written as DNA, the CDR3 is TGTGCCAGCAGTGTAGGTTGGGACAGGACCTACGAGCAGTACTTC.

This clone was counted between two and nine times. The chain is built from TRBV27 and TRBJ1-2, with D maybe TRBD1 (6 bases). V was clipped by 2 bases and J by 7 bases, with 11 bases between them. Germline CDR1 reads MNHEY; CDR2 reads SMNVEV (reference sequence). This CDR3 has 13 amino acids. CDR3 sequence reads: CASSLNSRGGYTF. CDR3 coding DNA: TGTGCCAGCAGTTTAAACTCCAGGGGTGGCTACACCTTC.

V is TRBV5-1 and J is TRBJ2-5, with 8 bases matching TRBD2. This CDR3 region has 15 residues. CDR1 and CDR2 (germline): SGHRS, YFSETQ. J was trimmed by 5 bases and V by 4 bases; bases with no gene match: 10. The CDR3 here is CASSPSKSGGETQYF. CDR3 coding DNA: TGCGCCAGCAGCCCCTCCAAGTCGGGGGGGGAGACCCAGTACTTC.

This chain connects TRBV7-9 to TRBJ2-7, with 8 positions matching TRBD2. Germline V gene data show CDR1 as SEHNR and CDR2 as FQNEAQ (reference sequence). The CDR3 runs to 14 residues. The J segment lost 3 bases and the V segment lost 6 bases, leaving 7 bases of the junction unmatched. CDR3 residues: CASSRGGADYEQYF. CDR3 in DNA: TGTGCCAGCAGTCGGGGGGGCGCCGACTACGAGCAGTACTTC.

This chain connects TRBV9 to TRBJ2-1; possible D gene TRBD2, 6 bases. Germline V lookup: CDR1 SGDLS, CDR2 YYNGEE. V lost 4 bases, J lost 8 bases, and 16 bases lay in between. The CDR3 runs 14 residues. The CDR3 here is CASSWRAGSDEQFF. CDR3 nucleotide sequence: TGTGCCAGCAGCTGGAGGGCAGGGTCGGATGAGCAGTTCTTC.

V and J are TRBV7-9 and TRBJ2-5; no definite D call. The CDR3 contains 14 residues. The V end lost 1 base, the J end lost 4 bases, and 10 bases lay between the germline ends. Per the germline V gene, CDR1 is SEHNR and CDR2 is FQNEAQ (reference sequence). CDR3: CASSLGGAVETQYF. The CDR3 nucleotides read TGTGCCAGCAGCTTAGGCGGCGCGGTAGAGACCCAGTACTTC.

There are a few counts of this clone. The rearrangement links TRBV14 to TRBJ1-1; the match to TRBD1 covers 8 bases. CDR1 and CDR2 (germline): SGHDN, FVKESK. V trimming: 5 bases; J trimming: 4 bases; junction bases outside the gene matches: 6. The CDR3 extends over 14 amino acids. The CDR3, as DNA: TGTGCCAGCAGCTCCCAGGGGGCAGGCACTGAAGCTTTCTTT. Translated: CASSSQGAGTEAFF.

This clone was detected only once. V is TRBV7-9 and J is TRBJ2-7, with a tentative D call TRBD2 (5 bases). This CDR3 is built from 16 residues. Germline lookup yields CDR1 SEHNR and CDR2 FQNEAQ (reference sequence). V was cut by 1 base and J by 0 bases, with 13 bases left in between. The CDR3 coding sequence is TGTGCCAGCAGCTTAGGATGGCCTAGCCTCTCCTACGAGCAGTACTTC. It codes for CASSLGWPSLSYEQYF.

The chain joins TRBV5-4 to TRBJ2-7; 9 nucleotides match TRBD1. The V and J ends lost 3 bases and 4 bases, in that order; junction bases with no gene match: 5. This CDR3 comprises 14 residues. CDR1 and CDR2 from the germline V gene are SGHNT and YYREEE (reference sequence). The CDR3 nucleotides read TGTGCCAGCAGCTCACCGGGACAGGGTTACGAGCAGTACTTC. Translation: CASSSPGQGYEQYF.

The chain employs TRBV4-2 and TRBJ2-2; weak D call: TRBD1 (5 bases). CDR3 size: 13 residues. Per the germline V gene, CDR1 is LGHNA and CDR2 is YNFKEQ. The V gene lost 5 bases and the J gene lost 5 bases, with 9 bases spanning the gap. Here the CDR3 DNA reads TGTGCCAGCAGCACCCAGGGTACCGGGGAGCTGTTTTTT. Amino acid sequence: CASSTQGTGELFF.

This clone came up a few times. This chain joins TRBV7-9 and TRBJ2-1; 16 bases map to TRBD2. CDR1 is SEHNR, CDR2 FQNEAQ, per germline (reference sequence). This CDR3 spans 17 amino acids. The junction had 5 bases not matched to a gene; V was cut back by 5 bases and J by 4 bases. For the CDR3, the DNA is TGTGCCAGCAGCCGAGGGACTAGCGGGAGGGCGTACAATGAGCAGTTCTTC. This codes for CASSRGTSGRAYNEQFF.

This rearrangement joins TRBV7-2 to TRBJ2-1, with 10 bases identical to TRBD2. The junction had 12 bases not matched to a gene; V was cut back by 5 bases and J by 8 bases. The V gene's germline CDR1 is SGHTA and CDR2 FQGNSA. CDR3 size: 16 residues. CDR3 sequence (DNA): TGTGCCAGCAGCAACCCACTAGCGGGATACTCCCATGAGCAGTTCTTC. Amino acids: CASSNPLAGYSHEQFF.

The CDR3 nucleotides are TGTGCCAGCAGCCAATCCCCGGCGGGCGAGCAGTACTTC. Its translation: CASSQSPAGEQYF. The chain employs TRBV3-1 (or the pseudogene TRBV3-2) and TRBJ2-7, with a possible D match to TRBD2 (5 bases). This CDR3 comprises 13 residues. V was trimmed by 2 bases and J by 6 bases, leaving 11 bases between them. Germline values: CDR1 LGHDT, CDR2 YNNKEL (reference sequence).

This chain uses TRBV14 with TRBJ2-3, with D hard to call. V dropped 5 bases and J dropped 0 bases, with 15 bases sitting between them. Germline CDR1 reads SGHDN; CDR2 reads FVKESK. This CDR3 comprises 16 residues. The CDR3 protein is CASSATFHPSTDTQYF. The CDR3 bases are TGTGCCAGCAGCGCGACTTTCCACCCTAGCACAGATACGCAGTATTTT.

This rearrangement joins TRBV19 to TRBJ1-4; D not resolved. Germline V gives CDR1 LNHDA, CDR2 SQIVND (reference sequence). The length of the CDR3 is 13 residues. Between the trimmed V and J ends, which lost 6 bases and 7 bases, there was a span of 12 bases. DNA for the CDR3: TGTGCCAGTAGCAAAGCTGGCGGTGAAAAACTGTTTTTT. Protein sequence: CASSKAGGEKLFF.

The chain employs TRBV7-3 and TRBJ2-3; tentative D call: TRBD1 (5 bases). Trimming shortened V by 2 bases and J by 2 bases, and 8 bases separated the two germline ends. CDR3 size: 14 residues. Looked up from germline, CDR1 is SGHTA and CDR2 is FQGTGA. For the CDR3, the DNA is TGTGCCAGCAGCTTAGGGGCGGCCACAGATACGCAGTATTTT. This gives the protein CASSLGAATDTQYF.

Here the CDR3 DNA reads TGTGCCAGTAGCCAATACACCGGGGAGCTGTTTTTT. Amino acid sequence: CASSQYTGELFF. The chain is built from TRBV19 and TRBJ2-2; D not resolved. The germline V gene encodes CDR1 LNHDA and CDR2 SQIVND (reference sequence). The ends were cut back, 6 bases at V and 3 bases at J, with 5 bases in the middle. CDR3 length: 12 amino acids.